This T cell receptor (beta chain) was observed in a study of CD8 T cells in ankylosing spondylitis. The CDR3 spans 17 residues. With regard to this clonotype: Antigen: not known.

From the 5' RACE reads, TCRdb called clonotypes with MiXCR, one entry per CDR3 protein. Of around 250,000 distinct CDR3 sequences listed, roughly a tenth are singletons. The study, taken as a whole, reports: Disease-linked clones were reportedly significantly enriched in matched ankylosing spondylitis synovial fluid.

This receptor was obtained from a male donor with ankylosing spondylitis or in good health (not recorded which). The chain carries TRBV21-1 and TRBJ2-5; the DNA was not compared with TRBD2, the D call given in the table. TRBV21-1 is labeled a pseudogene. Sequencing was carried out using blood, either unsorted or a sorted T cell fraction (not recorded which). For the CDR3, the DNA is TGTGCCAACAGCAAAGCTGTGGCTAGCGGGGGGTGCGAGACCCAGTACTTC. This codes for CANSKAVASGGCETQYF.